One T cell receptor (beta chain) is described in this entry. This clonotype appeared a few times. Its recognized antigen is unknown. No much larger clone is present one base from it, and per-base qualities are unavailable. TCR beta VDJ combination and CDR3 sequence profiling used genomic DNA as the template. TCR repertoire sequencing was run on an Illumina HiSeq 2000. In the original analysis: TRBV/TRBJ rearrangement plots, CDR3 size and DJ length profiles, and Simpson's diversity index were used to assess repertoires. The most abundant DNA sequence in the deep sequencing data was taken as the immunodominant clone. CDR3 amino acid sequences were checked for sharing across subjects and were also compared against the VDJdb database and published repertoires. Using fastp at Q25 and MiXCR, TCRdb reprocessed the public reads and kept productive beta chains. Entries are consolidated by CDR3 protein sequence, retaining the most common genes and DNA. Clone size and V and J calls follow TCRdb, not the original study. The sample data list a few hundred thousand distinct CDR3 sequences, and approximately 51% of these were observed just once. The biggest ten clones account for 15% to 20% of the sample.

This entry is derived from a study of CD8+CD57+ T cells in acquired aplastic anemia listed by TCRdb under 2018. Background for the entire study: A mean of approximately 3 ug of DNA, ranging from about 0.17 to 30 ug, was extracted from sorted CD4+ and CD8+ cells. A CD8+CD57+ expansion meant a frequency higher than the mean frequency seen in healthy subjects. Study-wide conclusions, independent of this receptor: Although twenty-nine CD8+ CDR3 sequences were shared by patients and controls, these sequences appeared highly expressed in patients and within the immunodominant clones of patients. No significant difference in CD8+ Simpson's diversity was found between patients and healthy controls (P=0.060).

The patients picked for sequencing were ones in whom flow cytometry had shown an expansion of CD8+CD57+ cells. All patients had severe acquired aplastic anemia diagnosed by International Study of Aplastic Anemia and Agranulocytosis and Camitta criteria. At the time blood was sampled, none of the patients had received any therapy. In the study, sorted CD4+ and CD8+ blood T cells from patients with severe aplastic anemia and from healthy subjects underwent deep sequencing of TCR repertoires. In the USA, patient enrollment took place under clinicaltrials.gov protocols 00001620, 01623167, 00001397, 00071045, 00081523 and 00961064. Ficoll-Paque density gradient centrifugation was used to isolate peripheral blood mononuclear cells. CD4+ and CD8+ T cells were sorted by FACS or magnetic beads before DNA extraction. Input material: sorted CD4+, CD8+, or CD8+CD57+ T cells (not recorded which) from PBMCs. This TCR derives from a human donor with aplastic anemia.

In nucleotides, the sequence is TGTGCCGCCGGGACTAGCGGGGGGCAGATCACAGATACGCAGTATTTT. Its amino acids are CAAGTSGGQITDTQYF. The V gene is TRBV10-3 and the J gene is TRBJ2-3; the central 15 bases match TRBD2. CDR1 and CDR2 (ENHRY, SYGVKD) derive from the germline V gene. The CDR3 contains 16 residues, cysteine and phenylalanine counted. Only the CDR3 DNA is retained, 48 bases long and in frame from the first base. The junction shows trimming of 11 bases on V and 2 bases on J, and the gene matches do not reach 8 bases of it.